The T cell receptor (beta chain) described here comes from a study of T cell changes during pregnancy in multiple sclerosis. V gave up 4 bases and J gave up 3 bases, with 17 bases separating them. From germline, CDR1 is SGHTA and CDR2 FQGNSA. The CDR3 totals 16 residues. The repertoire was sequenced with immunoSEQ multiplex PCR; TCRdb's copy has only in-frame clones and lacks some. The table has some 40,000 clones, around 94% seen once. The genes are TRBV7-2 and TRBJ2-3; D is unclear. Sample: peripheral blood, taken in the third trimester of pregnancy. The sequence was collected from a female donor with multiple sclerosis, enrolled in a pregnancy study. CDR3 residues: CASSSRSSLPTDTQYF. The CDR3 nucleotides are TGTGCCAGCAGCTCCAGGTCCAGCCTACCAACAGATACGCAGTATTTT. Full variable domain (remainder filled in from reference TRBV7-2 and TRBJ2-3): GAGVSQSPSNKVTEKGKDVELRCDPISGHTALYWYRQSLGQGLEFLIYFQGNSAPDKSGLPSDRFSAERTGGSVSTLTIQRTQQEDSAVYLCASSSRSSLPTDTQYFGPGTRLTVL.